This T cell receptor (beta chain) derives from a study of beta chain features in type 1 diabetes. Background on the study: Age and gender were similar between patients and healthy donors, as were cell yields. Whole-study findings and limits: Relative to healthy donors, patients appeared to have naive, central memory and Treg TCRB repertoires that were more similar.

CD45RO/CCR7/CD25/CD127/CD95/CD27 sorting isolated CD4+ naive, central memory, regulatory and stem cell-like memory cells. V shed 4 bases and J shed 0 bases, with 10 bases lying between them. CDR3 length equals 14 residues. CDR1 and CDR2 from the germline V gene are SGDLS and YYNGEE. Reverse transcribing all isolated RNA meant expressed TCRB transcripts were sequenced. Reads from naive, central memory and regulatory T cell samples averaged around 4 million. The data were produced by immunoSEQ multiplex PCR, yet TCRdb's version contains in-frame clones alone and is incomplete. The sample lists 200,000 to 250,000 clones; 9.6% were seen once. A note on this clone: What it recognizes is unknown.

The sample taken for sequencing was naive CD4+ T cells from blood. The TCR sequence derives from a young woman in good health. The chain carries TRBV9 and TRBJ1-1; D possibly corresponds to TRBD1 (5 bases). CDR3 bases: TGTGCCAGCAGCTTGACAGCGTTGAACACTGAAGCTTTCTTT. Amino acid sequence: CASSLTALNTEAFF.